This is a list of T cell receptor beta chains from one sample in a study of T cells in Graves' hyperthyroidism and ophthalmopathy. TCRdb re-analysed the multiplex PCR reads in MiXCR, keeping a single row per CDR3 protein. The table lists hundreds of thousands of distinct CDR3 sequences, 15% to 18% of them singletons, with roughly 14% in the top ten. Material for sequencing was blood. Receptors were obtained from a woman under 30 with Graves' hyperthyroidism. CDR3s include the opening cysteine and the closing phenylalanine or tryptophan. D genes are given only for firm matches. Not all rows give a size; the values are once, few, many and, for expanded clones, a class.

j_gene,abundance,v_gene,d_gene,CDR3aa,CDR3nt
TRBJ2-5,many,TRBV24-1,-,CATSDPGVETQYF,TGTGCCACCAGTGATCCAGGGGTAGAGACCCAGTACTTC
TRBJ1-1,many,TRBV20-1,-,CSVRDGGSTEAFF,TGCAGTGTTAGGGACGGAGGATCCACTGAAGCTTTCTTT
TRBJ1-5,many,TRBV6-1,TRBD1,CASRPGQSNQPQHF,TGTGCCAGCAGACCGGGACAGAGCAATCAGCCCCAGCATTTT
TRBJ2-7,many,TRBV7-9,-,CASSPKDGSWYEQYF,TGTGCCAGCAGTCCTAAAGATGGTTCGTGGTACGAGCAGTACTTC
TRBJ2-7,many,TRBV20-1,TRBD2,CSARDPQRDINEQYF,TGCAGTGCTAGAGATCCCCAGCGGGATATCAACGAGCAGTACTTC
TRBJ1-2,many,TRBV10-3,TRBD1,CAISESTRTGGGGYTF,TGTGCCATCAGTGAGTCGACTCGGACAGGGGGCGGTGGCTACACCTTC
TRBJ2-1,few,TRBV6-1,TRBD2,CASSATAGRSYNEQFF,TGTGCCAGCAGTGCCACAGCGGGACGATCCTACAATGAGCAGTTCTTC
TRBJ1-4,many,TRBV9,-,CASSESNNEKLFF,TGTGCCAGCAGCGAATCGAATAATGAAAAACTGTTTTTT
TRBJ2-7,many,TRBV18,-,CASSPPTGGRTYEQYF,TGTGCCAGCTCACCACCTACGGGGGGCCGAACTTACGAGCAGTACTTC
TRBJ2-5,many,TRBV18,-,CASSPEWEETQYF,TGTGCCAGCTCACCAGAGTGGGAAGAGACCCAGTACTTC
TRBJ2-1,few,TRBV9,TRBD1,CASTRQGWGEQFF,TGTGCCAGCACTCGACAGGGATGGGGTGAGCAGTTCTTC
TRBJ1-2,many,TRBV11-2,-,CASSLGPKNGYTF,TGTGCCAGCAGCTTAGGGCCCAAGAATGGCTACACCTTC
TRBJ1-4,few,TRBV4-1,-,CASSPRRETNEKLFF,TGCGCCAGCAGCCCAAGGCGGGAGACTAATGAAAAACTGTTTTTT
TRBJ2-7,few,TRBV28,TRBD1,CASRSPGQDPYEQYF,TGTGCCAGCAGATCCCCGGGACAGGACCCCTACGAGCAGTACTTC
TRBJ2-3,many,TRBV12-3/TRBV12-4,TRBD2,CASSLSGGAPDTQYF,TGTGCCAGCAGTTTGAGCGGGGGGGCCCCAGATACGCAGTATTTT
TRBJ2-7,few,TRBV19,-,CASSIDGRSSYEQYF,TGTGCCAGTAGTATCGACGGAAGGAGCTCCTACGAGCAGTACTTC
TRBJ2-3,-,TRBV27,TRBD2,CASSLYAGGGNTQYF,TGTGCCAGCAGTTTATACGCGGGAGGAGGAAATACGCAGTATTTT
TRBJ1-6,-,TRBV7-2,-,CASSLRWGGNSPLHF,TGTGCCAGCAGCTTAAGGTGGGGAGGGAATTCACCCCTCCACTTT
TRBJ1-1,many,TRBV7-9,-,CASSLVRGRGTEAFF,TGTGCCAGCAGCTTAGTACGGGGTAGGGGAACTGAAGCTTTCTTT
TRBJ1-1,-,TRBV15,-,CATSRGYEQNTEAFF,TGTGCCACCAGCAGAGGGTACGAACAGAACACTGAAGCTTTCTTT
TRBJ2-5,many,TRBV2,-,CASSEDGGGVTQYF,TGTGCCAGCAGTGAAGATGGGGGCGGGGTGACCCAGTACTTC
TRBJ2-1,-,TRBV9,-,CASSLGHRDHYNEQFF,TGTGCCAGCAGCCTCGGACACAGGGACCACTACAATGAGCAGTTCTTC
TRBJ1-1,many,TRBV6-1,-,CASRSLRGDGNTEAFF,TGTGCCAGCCGAAGTTTAAGGGGGGATGGGAACACTGAAGCTTTCTTT
TRBJ2-5,few,TRBV5-6,TRBD2,CASSHRPGLAGETQYF,TGTGCCAGCAGCCATCGACCGGGACTAGCGGGAGAGACCCAGTACTTC
TRBJ2-1,many,TRBV5-1,TRBD2,CASSSSGTIAGEQFF,TGCGCCAGCAGCTCATCCGGGACTATAGCTGGTGAGCAGTTCTTC
TRBJ2-1,-,TRBV20-1,-,CSALRVGGDEQFF,TGCAGTGCTTTAAGGGTCGGGGGCGATGAGCAGTTCTTC
TRBJ2-2,-,TRBV19,TRBD2,CASSRPSGTRGTGELFF,TGTGCCAGTAGCCGCCCTTCCGGGACTAGGGGCACCGGGGAGCTGTTTTTT
TRBJ1-1,many,TRBV2,-,CASSVEGRTEAFF,TGTGCCAGCAGTGTGGAGGGTAGGACTGAAGCTTTCTTT
TRBJ2-1,many,TRBV20-1,-,CSAPNSDDYNEQFF,TGCAGTGCTCCCAATAGCGATGACTACAATGAGCAGTTCTTC
TRBJ2-3,-,TRBV6-1,-,CASTFSGGTADTQYF,TGTGCCAGCACATTTAGTGGGGGTACCGCAGATACGCAGTATTTT
TRBJ1-1,-,TRBV19,-,CASSTYQRGGKNTEAFF,TGTGCCAGTAGTACCTACCAGAGGGGGGGAAAGAACACTGAAGCTTTCTTT
TRBJ2-3,-,TRBV5-4,TRBD1,CASSDRGTQYF,TGTGCCAGCAGCGACAGGGGCACGCAGTATTTT
TRBJ2-5,-,TRBV24-1,TRBD1,CATSVTGGATQYF,TGTGCCACCAGCGTGACAGGGGGGGCGACCCAGTACTTC
TRBJ2-5,many,TRBV13,-,CASSHTVNGREETQYF,TGTGCCAGCAGCCACACGGTAAACGGTCGTGAAGAGACCCAGTACTTC
TRBJ2-3,many,TRBV3-1,TRBD2,CASSQDPAGRTDTQYF,TGTGCCAGCAGCCAAGACCCAGCGGGACGCACAGATACGCAGTATTTT
TRBJ2-6,many,TRBV7-2,-,CASSMAQGSSGANVLTF,TGTGCCAGCAGCATGGCGCAGGGATCATCTGGGGCCAACGTCCTGACTTTC
TRBJ2-2,-,TRBV7-9,-,CASRTDSYTGELFF,TGTGCCAGCAGAACAGACAGCTACACCGGGGAGCTGTTTTTT
TRBJ2-5,-,TRBV29-1,TRBD2,CSAQLVPSGQETQYF,TGCAGCGCCCAGTTGGTTCCTAGCGGCCAAGAGACCCAGTACTTC
TRBJ1-2,-,TRBV6-2/TRBV6-3,-,CASGETGTSGYTF,TGTGCCAGCGGTGAAACCGGGACGTCCGGCTACACCTTC
TRBJ2-1,few,TRBV5-6,TRBD2,CASSRTTSALYNEQFF,TGTGCCAGCAGCCGCACGACTAGCGCCCTATACAATGAGCAGTTCTTC
TRBJ2-7,few,TRBV20-1,TRBD2,CSARDSASGRAILVSYEQYF,TGCAGTGCTAGAGATTCGGCTAGCGGGAGGGCCATCCTAGTTTCCTACGAGCAGTACTTC
TRBJ1-1,-,TRBV11-2,TRBD1,CASSPAPGQGVEAFF,TGTGCCAGCAGTCCGGCGCCGGGACAGGGGGTGGAAGCTTTCTTT
TRBJ2-1,-,TRBV5-1,TRBD1,CASSPYFRSGQGSYNEQFF,TGCGCCAGCAGCCCGTACTTCCGCTCGGGACAGGGATCCTACAATGAGCAGTTCTTC
TRBJ1-5,many,TRBV7-2,TRBD1,CASSLDGQVGQPQHF,TGTGCCAGCAGCTTAGACGGACAGGTGGGACAGCCCCAGCATTTT
TRBJ2-4,few,TRBV12-3/TRBV12-4,TRBD1,CASSPGQHKNIQYF,TGTGCCAGCAGTCCGGGACAGCACAAAAACATTCAGTACTTC
TRBJ2-7,many,TRBV4-2,TRBD2,CASSQLAGANEQYF,TGTGCCAGCAGCCAGCTAGCGGGAGCTAACGAGCAGTACTTC
TRBJ2-4,many,TRBV7-8,-,CASSLSPSGLGAKNIQYF,TGTGCCAGCAGTCTCAGCCCAAGTGGGTTAGGAGCCAAAAACATTCAGTACTTC
TRBJ2-7,few,TRBV20-1,-,CSATRAGHLYEQYF,TGCAGTGCCACCAGGGCGGGACACCTCTACGAGCAGTACTTC
TRBJ1-2,many,TRBV11-2,TRBD1,CASSADRGHGYTF,TGTGCCAGCAGTGCTGACAGGGGCCATGGCTACACCTTC
TRBJ1-5,few,TRBV20-1,-,CSAVGQINQPQHF,TGCAGTGCGGTCGGACAGATCAATCAGCCCCAGCATTTT
TRBJ2-7,many,TRBV12-3/TRBV12-4,TRBD2,CASNVAGGVYEQYF,TGTGCCAGCAACGTAGCGGGGGGAGTCTACGAGCAGTACTTC
TRBJ2-5,-,TRBV4-1,TRBD1,CASSPQKDRGETQYF,TGCGCCAGCAGCCCTCAGAAGGACAGGGGTGAGACCCAGTACTTC
TRBJ1-3,-,TRBV27,-,CASSLSFRTSGRNTIYF,TGTGCCAGCAGTTTATCGTTCAGGACTTCAGGGAGAAACACCATATATTTT
TRBJ2-7,few,TRBV2,TRBD2,CASSEGLAADVYEQYF,TGTGCCAGCAGTGAAGGACTAGCTGCTGATGTATACGAGCAGTACTTC
TRBJ1-4,few,TRBV6-2/TRBV6-3,TRBD1,CASSRQGITNEKLFF,TGTGCCAGCAGCCGACAGGGAATTACTAATGAAAAACTGTTTTTT
TRBJ2-2,-,TRBV7-3,-,CASRRQSTTGELFF,TGTGCCAGCAGGCGACAGAGTACGACCGGGGAGCTGTTTTTT
TRBJ2-3,few,TRBV10-3,TRBD2,CAISEGGGRDTQYF,TGTGCCATCAGTGAAGGCGGGGGAAGAGATACGCAGTATTTT
TRBJ1-3,few,TRBV20-1,-,CSARLGSGNTIYF,TGCAGTGCTAGGTTAGGTTCTGGAAACACCATATATTTT
TRBJ2-4,few,TRBV4-3,TRBD2,CASSQDGDYEAKNIQYF,TGCGCCAGCAGCCAAGATGGGGACTACGAAGCCAAAAACATTCAGTACTTC
TRBJ2-3,few,TRBV4-2,TRBD2,CASSQASGGAADTQYF,TGTGCCAGCAGCCAAGCTAGCGGGGGGGCGGCAGATACGCAGTATTTT